These 22 T cell receptor beta chains were sequenced from one sample in a study of blood T cells in healthy people across ages. A sample-barcoded 5' primer and a J-beta primer mix were used in a second PCR of roughly 7 to 12 cycles. MiXCR was run by TCRdb on the 5' RACE reads, yielding one entry per CDR3 protein. This sample has about a million distinct CDR3 sequences, with 51% found just once. The sample was blood. The receptors here all came from a woman aged 55-70 years in good health.

The chain is built from TRBV27 and TRBJ2-6; 12 bases fit TRBD1. This CDR3 comprises 19 residues. Germline-derived CDR1 and CDR2 are MNHEY and SMNVEV (reference sequence). The J segment lost 1 base and the V segment lost 6 bases, leaving 10 bases of the junction unmatched. CDR3 nucleotide sequence: TGTGCCAGCAGGGCGGGACAGGGGGCGTTGGAGTCTGGGGCCAACGTCCTGACTTTC. Encoded protein: CASRAGQGALESGANVLTF. Combining the CDR3 with reference TRBV27 and TRBJ2-6 gives the whole variable domain EAQVTQNPRYLITVTGKKLTVTCSQNMNHEYMSWYRQDPGLGLRQIYYSMNVEVTDKGDVPEGYKVSRKEKRNFPLILESPSPNQTSLYFCASRAGQGALESGANVLTFGAGSRLTVL.

The chain couples TRBV6-2 or TRBV6-3 to TRBJ2-7; D tentatively reads TRBD1 or TRBD2 (6 bases each). Germline values: CDR1 MNHEY, CDR2 SVGEGT. The CDR3 is 14 residues long. V was clipped by 2 bases and J by 4 bases, with 12 bases between them. The CDR3 sequence: CASSYRGEGYEQYF. The CDR3 nucleotides read TGTGCCAGCAGTTACAGGGGGGAAGGTTACGAGCAGTACTTC.

V and J are TRBV7-9 and TRBJ2-6, with D tentatively TRBD1 (5 bases). This CDR3 has 15 residues. Trimming left V 10 bases short and J 1 base short, with 14 bases between. Germline V gives CDR1 SEHNR, CDR2 FQNEAQ (reference sequence). CDR3 DNA sequence: TGTGCCACCCAGGGTATGAGGTCTGGGGCCAACGTCCTGACTTTC. This codes for CATQGMRSGANVLTF. Based on the CDR3 plus reference TRBV7-9 and TRBJ2-6, the full variable domain is DTGVSQNPRHKITKRGQNVTFRCDPISEHNRLYWYRQTLGQGPEFLTYFQNEAQLEKSRLLSDRFSAERPKGSFSTLEIQRTEQGDSAMYLCATQGMRSGANVLTFGAGSRLTVL.

The chain employs TRBV15 and TRBJ2-1, with TRBD1 matching over 10 bases. With 6 bases clipped from V and 6 bases from J, the junction kept 11 bases outside the gene matches. Germline V gene data show CDR1 as LNHNV and CDR2 as YYDKDF (reference sequence). CDR3 length: 16 amino acids. In DNA form, the CDR3 reads TGTGCCACCAGGACAGGGGGCATAGGTGGTGGCAATGAGCAGTTCTTC. Protein sequence: CATRTGGIGGGNEQFF.

The chain has TRBV7-9 and TRBJ2-5, with D unresolved. The DNA end lines up better with TRBJ2-7; the J call may be wrong. The germline gives CDR1 SEHNR, CDR2 FQNEAQ (reference sequence). There are 16 residues in the CDR3. The CDR3 here is CASSPTPARTSYEQYF. The CDR3 bases are TGTGCCAGCAGCCCTACACCAGCAAGAACCTCCTACGAGCAGTACTTC.

V is TRBV30 and J is TRBJ1-1; D might be TRBD1 (5 bases). The germline V gene has CDR1 GTSNPN and CDR2 SVGIG (reference sequence). The CDR3 is 11 amino acids. The V gene lost 5 bases and the J gene lost 3 bases, with 7 bases spanning the gap. The CDR3 DNA reads as TGTGCCTGGGGGGCCTACACTGAAGCTTTCTTT. This encodes CAWGAYTEAFF.

The chain carries TRBV6-1 and TRBJ2-7, with D possibly being TRBD2 (6 bases). The length of the CDR3 is 19 residues. Trimming took 7 bases from V and 3 from J, leaving 31 bases between them. The V gene's germline CDR1 is MNHNS and CDR2 SASEGT. The CDR3 loop reads CASIGSLGSHGSGDYEQYF. The CDR3 DNA reads as TGTGCCAGCATCGGGTCCCTCGGGAGTCATGGCTCGGGGGACTACGAGCAGTACTTC.

The chain joins TRBV20-1 to TRBJ2-7; D may match TRBD1 or TRBD2 (5 bases each). In germline, CDR1 is DFQATT, CDR2 SNEGSKA (reference sequence). V lost 0 bases, J lost 4 bases, and 16 bases lay in between. The CDR3 consists of 15 residues. The DNA of the CDR3 is TGCAGTGCTAGAGATCTGGGGGTCGGACCGTACGAGCAGTACTTC. Amino acid sequence: CSARDLGVGPYEQYF.

In this sample, this clonotype turned up a few times. The chain carries TRBV25-1 and TRBJ2-7, with D tentatively TRBD1 or TRBD2 (6 bases each). Germline V gene data show CDR1 as MGHDK and CDR2 as SYGVNS. The CDR3 has 14 amino acids. V lost 5 bases and J lost 1, with 12 bases in between. The CDR3 protein is CASSRGDISYEQYF. The CDR3, as DNA: TGTGCCAGCAGTAGGGGGGACATATCCTACGAGCAGTACTTC.

The gene calls are TRBV6-9 and TRBJ2-5; TRBD2 matches at 10 bases. The J segment lost 11 bases and the V segment lost 9 bases, leaving 15 bases of the junction unmatched. Germline V CDR1 and CDR2: MNHGY, SVAAGI. The CDR3 extends over 14 amino acids. Written as DNA, the CDR3 is TGTGCCAGTCCAAGCGGGAGGGCCCACAATGAGCAGTACTTC. Translating it yields CASPSGRAHNEQYF.

The chain employs TRBV9 and TRBJ2-5; D gene uncertain. Germline V gene lookup returns CDR1 SGDLS and CDR2 YYNGEE. The V end was cut by 4 bases, the J end by 11 bases, with 27 bases between. The CDR3 totals 16 residues. CDR3 sequence: CASSSSRTVSHNEQYF. The CDR3 DNA reads as TGTGCCAGCAGCTCATCGAGGACCGTCTCCCACAATGAGCAGTACTTC. Full variable domain (missing parts from reference TRBV9 and TRBJ2-5): DSGVTQTPKHLITATGQRVTLRCSPRSGDLSVYWYQQSLDQGLQFLIQYYNGEERAKGNILERFSAQQFPDLHSELNLSSLELGDSALYFCASSSSRTVSHNEQYFGPGTRLLVL.

This rearrangement joins TRBV4-2 to TRBJ2-4, with TRBD1 identical over 10 bases. The closer fit of TRBJ2-7 to the DNA end suggests the J call may be wrong. CDR1 and CDR2 from the germline V gene are LGHNA and YNFKEQ. The CDR3 spans 16 residues. The CDR3 DNA sequence: TGTGCCAGCAGCCAAGCTTGGGACAGGGGTATCTACGAGCAGTACTTC. Encoded protein: CASSQAWDRGIYEQYF.

V is TRBV7-2 and J is TRBJ2-1; tentative D call: TRBD2 (5 bases). The CDR3 is 14 amino acids. Trimming removed 2 bases from V and 5 bases from J, with 10 bases in between. Germline lookup yields CDR1 SGHTA and CDR2 FQGNSA. The CDR3 sequence: CASSLSVANNEQFF. The DNA of the CDR3 is TGTGCCAGCAGCTTAAGTGTAGCGAACAATGAGCAGTTCTTC.

This chain uses TRBV4-3 with TRBJ2-2; 8 nucleotides agree with TRBD2. The CDR3 spans 18 residues. Germline lookup yields CDR1 LGHNA and CDR2 YSLEER. J was trimmed by 6 bases and V by 0 bases; bases with no gene match: 12. CDR3 protein: CASSQEVNGRAMPGELFF. The CDR3, as DNA: TGCGCCAGCAGCCAAGAGGTTAACGGGAGGGCCATGCCCGGGGAGCTGTTTTTT.

The rearrangement links TRBV19 to TRBJ2-6; D remains ambiguous. Germline CDR1 LNHDA, CDR2 SQIVND (reference sequence). Trimming stripped 11 bases from V and 0 bases from J, with 14 bases between. CDR3 length equals 15 residues. The DNA of the CDR3 is TGTGCCTCCCAACCAGGTTCCTCTGGGGCCAACGTCCTGACTTTC. This codes for CASQPGSSGANVLTF.

The chain carries TRBV20-1 and TRBJ2-3; the match to TRBD2 covers 7 bases. The J segment lost 10 bases and the V segment lost 5 bases, leaving 21 bases of the junction unmatched. The germline V gene has CDR1 DFQATT and CDR2 SNEGSKA (reference sequence). CDR3 length equals 16 residues. CDR3 loop: CSAPAPRDYPRNAQYF. The CDR3 DNA reads TGCAGTGCTCCTGCCCCGAGGGACTACCCAAGGAACGCGCAGTATTTT.

J is TRBJ2-1 and V is TRBV18; D is possibly TRBD1 (5 bases). This CDR3 is built from 17 residues. V lost 0 bases and J 0 bases, leaving 12 bases between the germline ends. Germline lookup yields CDR1 KGHSH and CDR2 LQKENI. CDR3 in amino acids: CASSPPRQTYSYNEQFF. The CDR3 DNA sequence: TGTGCCAGCTCACCACCAAGACAGACCTACTCCTACAATGAGCAGTTCTTC.

The chain joins TRBV13 to TRBJ1-2; 8 bases line up with TRBD1. Per the germline V gene, CDR1 is PRHDT and CDR2 is FYEKMQ (reference sequence). V was clipped by 0 bases and J by 8 bases; unmatched bases: 14. The CDR3 is 17 amino acids. The CDR3 sequence: CASSLGRTGRSSGGYTF. As DNA, the CDR3 is TGTGCCAGCAGCTTAGGGAGGACAGGGCGCTCCTCGGGGGGCTACACCTTC.

The chain employs TRBV27 and TRBJ2-5, with 8 bases lining up with TRBD2. The V gene's germline CDR1 is MNHEY and CDR2 SMNVEV (reference sequence). The V and J ends lost 8 bases and 6 bases, in that order; junction bases with no gene match: 23. This CDR3 contains 18 residues. The CDR3 nucleotides read TGTGCCAGCCCCAGGGCCCCTGAGGCAAGCGGGAGAGGCAAGACCCAGTACTTC. It encodes CASPRAPEASGRGKTQYF.

This clonotype was counted ten times or more. The chain carries TRBV20-1 and TRBJ2-5, with 7 bases that match TRBD1. The J segment lost 2 bases and the V segment lost 0 bases, leaving 9 bases of the junction unmatched. This CDR3 is built from 16 residues. CDR1 and CDR2 (germline): DFQATT, SNEGSKA (reference sequence). CDR3 residues: CSARDRRDSHQETQYF. The CDR3 DNA sequence: TGCAGTGCTAGAGACCGACGGGACAGCCATCAAGAGACCCAGTACTTC.

This clonotype was found a few times. This chain connects TRBV7-2 to TRBJ2-3; 9 bases are a match to TRBD2. Germline values: CDR1 SGHTA, CDR2 FQGNSA. The CDR3 has 16 residues. Losses at the gene ends were 5 bases for V and 1 base for J; bases not matched to a gene: 7. The CDR3 spells CASSKTSGVGTDTQYF. CDR3 coding DNA: TGTGCCAGCAGCAAGACTAGCGGAGTAGGCACAGATACGCAGTATTTT.

This chain joins TRBV20-1 and TRBJ2-7; TRBD2 agrees at 10 bases. The germline V gene has CDR1 DFQATT and CDR2 SNEGSKA (reference sequence). The CDR3 loop spans 14 amino acids. The ends lost 0 bases at V and 6 bases at J; junction bases unmatched: 5. CDR3 residues: CSARESGRASEQYF. The CDR3 DNA follows: TGCAGTGCTAGAGAAAGCGGGAGGGCCAGCGAGCAGTACTTC.